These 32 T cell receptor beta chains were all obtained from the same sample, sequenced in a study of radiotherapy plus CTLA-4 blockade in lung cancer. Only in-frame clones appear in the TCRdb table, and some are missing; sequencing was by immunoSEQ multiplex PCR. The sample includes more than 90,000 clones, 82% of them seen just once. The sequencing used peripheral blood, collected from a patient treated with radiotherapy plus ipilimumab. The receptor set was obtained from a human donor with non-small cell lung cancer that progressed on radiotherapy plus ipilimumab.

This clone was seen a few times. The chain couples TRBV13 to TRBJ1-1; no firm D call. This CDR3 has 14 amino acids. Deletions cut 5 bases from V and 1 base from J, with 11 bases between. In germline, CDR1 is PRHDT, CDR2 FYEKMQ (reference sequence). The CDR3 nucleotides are TGTGCCAGCAGCCTACGACGGGAGAACACTGAAGCTTTCTTT. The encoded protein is CASSLRRENTEAFF.

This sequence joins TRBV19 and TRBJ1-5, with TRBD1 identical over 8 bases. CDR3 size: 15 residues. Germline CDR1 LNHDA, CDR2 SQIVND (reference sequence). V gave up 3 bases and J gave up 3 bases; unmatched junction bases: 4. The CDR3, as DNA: TGTGCCAGTAGTATCACAGGGGGATACAATCAGCCCCAGCATTTT. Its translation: CASSITGGYNQPQHF.

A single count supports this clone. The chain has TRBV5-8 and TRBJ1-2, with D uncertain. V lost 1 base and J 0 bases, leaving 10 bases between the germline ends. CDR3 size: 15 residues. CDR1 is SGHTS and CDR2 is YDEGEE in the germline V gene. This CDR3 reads CASSLKSSANYGYTF. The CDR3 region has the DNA TGTGCCAGCAGCTTGAAATCTTCAGCTAACTATGGCTACACCTTC. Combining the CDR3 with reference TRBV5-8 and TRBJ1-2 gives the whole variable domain EAGVTQSPTHLIKTRGQQATLRCSPISGHTSVYWYQQALGLGLQFLLWYDEGEERNRGNFPPRFSGRQFPNYSSELNVNALELEDSALYLCASSLKSSANYGYTFGSGTRLTVV.

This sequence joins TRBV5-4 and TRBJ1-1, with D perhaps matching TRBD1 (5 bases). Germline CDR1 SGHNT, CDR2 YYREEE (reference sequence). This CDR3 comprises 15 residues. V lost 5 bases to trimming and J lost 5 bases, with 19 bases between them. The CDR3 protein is CASRNKGSGGTEAFF. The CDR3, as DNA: TGTGCCAGCAGAAATAAGGGGAGTGGAGGTACTGAAGCTTTCTTT.

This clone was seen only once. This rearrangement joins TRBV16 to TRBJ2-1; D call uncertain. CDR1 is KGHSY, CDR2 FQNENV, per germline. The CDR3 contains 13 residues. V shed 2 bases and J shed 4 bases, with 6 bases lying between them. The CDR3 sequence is CASSQTAYNEQFF. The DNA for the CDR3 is TGTGCCAGCAGCCAAACCGCTTACAATGAGCAGTTCTTC. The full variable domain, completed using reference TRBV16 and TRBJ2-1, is GEEVAQTPKHLVRGEGQKAKLYCAPIKGHSYVFWYQQVLKNEFKFLISFQNENVFDETGMPKERFSAKCLPNSPCSLEIQATKLEDSAVYFCASSQTAYNEQFFGPGTRLTVL.

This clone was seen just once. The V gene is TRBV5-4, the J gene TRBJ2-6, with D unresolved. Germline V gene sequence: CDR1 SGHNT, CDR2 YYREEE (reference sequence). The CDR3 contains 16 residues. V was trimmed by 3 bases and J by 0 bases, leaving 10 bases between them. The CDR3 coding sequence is TGTGCCAGCAGCTCTCAAGGTCTCTCTGGGGCCAACGTCCTGACTTTC. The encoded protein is CASSSQGLSGANVLTF.

The CDR3 DNA sequence: TGTGCCAGCAGCCTGGGGATCCAAGAGACCCAGTACTTC. Encoded protein: CASSLGIQETQYF. The chain links TRBV5-8 to TRBJ2-5; the D is unclear. Trimming shortened V by 4 bases and J by 1 base, and 8 bases separated the two germline ends. Per the germline V gene, CDR1 is SGHTS and CDR2 is YDEGEE. This CDR3 is 13 amino acids long.

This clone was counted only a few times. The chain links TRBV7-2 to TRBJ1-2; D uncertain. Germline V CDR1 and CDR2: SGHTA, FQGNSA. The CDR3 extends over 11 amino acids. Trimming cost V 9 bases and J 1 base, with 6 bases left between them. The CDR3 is CARGVNYGYTF. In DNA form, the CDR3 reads TGTGCCAGAGGAGTTAACTATGGCTACACCTTC. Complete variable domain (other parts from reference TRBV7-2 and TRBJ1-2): GAGVSQSPSNKVTEKGKDVELRCDPISGHTALYWYRQSLGQGLEFLIYFQGNSAPDKSGLPSDRFSAERTGGSVSTLTIQRTQQEDSAVYLCARGVNYGYTFGSGTRLTVV.

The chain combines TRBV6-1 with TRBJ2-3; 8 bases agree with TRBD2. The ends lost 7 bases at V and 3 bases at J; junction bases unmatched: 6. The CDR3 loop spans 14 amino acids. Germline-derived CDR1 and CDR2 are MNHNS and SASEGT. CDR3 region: CASTAGAETDTQYF. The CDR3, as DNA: TGTGCCAGCACAGCGGGAGCCGAAACAGATACGCAGTATTTT.

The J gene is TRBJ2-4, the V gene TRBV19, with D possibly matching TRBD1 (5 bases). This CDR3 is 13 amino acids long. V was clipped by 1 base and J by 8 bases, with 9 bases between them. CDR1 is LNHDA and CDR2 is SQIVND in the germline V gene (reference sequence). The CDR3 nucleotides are TGTGCCAGTAGTATAGGAAGGGGTGACATTCAGTACTTC. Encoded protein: CASSIGRGDIQYF.

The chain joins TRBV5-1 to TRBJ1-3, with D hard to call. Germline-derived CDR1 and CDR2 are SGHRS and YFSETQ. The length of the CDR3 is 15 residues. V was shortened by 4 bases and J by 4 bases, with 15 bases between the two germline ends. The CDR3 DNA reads TGCGCCAGCAGCGCGGCTGCCGGTTCAGGAAACACCATATATTTT. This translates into CASSAAAGSGNTIYF.

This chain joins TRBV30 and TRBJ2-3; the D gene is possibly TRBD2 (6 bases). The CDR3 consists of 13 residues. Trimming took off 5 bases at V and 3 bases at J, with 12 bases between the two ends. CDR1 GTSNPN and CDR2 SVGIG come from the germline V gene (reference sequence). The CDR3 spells CAWDLRGTDTQYF. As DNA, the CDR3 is TGTGCCTGGGATCTACGGGGGACAGATACGCAGTATTTT.

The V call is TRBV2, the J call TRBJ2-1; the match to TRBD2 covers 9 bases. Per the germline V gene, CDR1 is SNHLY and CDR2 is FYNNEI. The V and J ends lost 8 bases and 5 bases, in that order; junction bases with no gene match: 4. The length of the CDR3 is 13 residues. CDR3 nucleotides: TGTGCCAGCGGGGCGGGAGGGGACAATGAGCAGTTCTTC. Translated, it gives CASGAGGDNEQFF.

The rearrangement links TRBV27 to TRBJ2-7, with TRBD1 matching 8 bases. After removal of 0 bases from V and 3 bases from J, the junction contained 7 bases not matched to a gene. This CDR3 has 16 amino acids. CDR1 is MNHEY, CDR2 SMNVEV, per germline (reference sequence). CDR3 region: CASSLSPGQGNYEQYF. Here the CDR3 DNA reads TGTGCCAGCAGTTTATCTCCCGGACAGGGAAACTACGAGCAGTACTTC.

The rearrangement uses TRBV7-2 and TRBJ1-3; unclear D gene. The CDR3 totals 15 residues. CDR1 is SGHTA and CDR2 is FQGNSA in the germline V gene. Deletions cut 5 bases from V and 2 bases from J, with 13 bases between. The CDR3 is CASSPSRAPGNTIYF. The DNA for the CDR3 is TGTGCCAGCAGCCCTAGTAGAGCGCCTGGAAACACCATATATTTT.

CDR3 coding DNA: TGTGCCAGCAGTGAACCTGCAGGGGGAGCGGGAGGATGGGAGCAGTACGTC. Protein sequence: CASSEPAGGAGGWEQYV. The V and J genes are TRBV6-1 and TRBJ2-7; 9 bases map to TRBD2. Trimming took 2 bases from V and 7 from J; bases not matched to a gene: 15. The CDR3 length is 17 residues. Germline V gives CDR1 MNHNS, CDR2 SASEGT.

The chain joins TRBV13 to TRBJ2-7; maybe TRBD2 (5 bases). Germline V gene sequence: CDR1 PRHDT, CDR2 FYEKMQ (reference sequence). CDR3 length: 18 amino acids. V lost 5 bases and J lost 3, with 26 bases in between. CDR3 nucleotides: TGTGCCAGCAGCCAAACACGATTAGCCGGGAATAATTTCTACGAGCAGTACTTC. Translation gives CASSQTRLAGNNFYEQYF. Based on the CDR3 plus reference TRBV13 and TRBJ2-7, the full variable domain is AAGVIQSPRHLIKEKRETATLKCYPIPRHDTVYWYQQGPGQDPQFLISFYEKMQSDKGSIPDRFSAQQFSDYHSELNMSSLELGDSALYFCASSQTRLAGNNFYEQYFGPGTRLTVT.

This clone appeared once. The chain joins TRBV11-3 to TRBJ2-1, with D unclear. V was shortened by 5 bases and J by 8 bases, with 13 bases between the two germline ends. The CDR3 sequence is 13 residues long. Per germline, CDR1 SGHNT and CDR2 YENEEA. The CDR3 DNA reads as TGTGCCAGCAGCCCCCGGACGGAGCATGAGCAGTTCTTC. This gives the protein CASSPRTEHEQFF. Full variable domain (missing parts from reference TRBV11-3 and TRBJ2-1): EAGVVQSPRYKIIEKKQPVAFWCNPISGHNTLYWYLQNLGQGPELLIRYENEEAVDDSQLPKDRFSAERLKGVDSTLKIQPAELGDSAVYLCASSPRTEHEQFFGPGTRLTVL.

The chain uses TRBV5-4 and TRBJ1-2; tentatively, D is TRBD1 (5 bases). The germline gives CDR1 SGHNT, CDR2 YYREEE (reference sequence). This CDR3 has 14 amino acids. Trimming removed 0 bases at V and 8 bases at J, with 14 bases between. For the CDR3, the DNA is TGTGCCAGCAGCTTGGATGGGGGGAATCGGGGCTACACCTTC. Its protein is CASSLDGGNRGYTF.

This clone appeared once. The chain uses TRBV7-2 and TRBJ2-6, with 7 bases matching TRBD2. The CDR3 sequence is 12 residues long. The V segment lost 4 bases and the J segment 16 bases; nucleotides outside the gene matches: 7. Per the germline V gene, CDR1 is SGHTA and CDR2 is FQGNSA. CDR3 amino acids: CASSWELAPLTF. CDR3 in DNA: TGTGCCAGCAGCTGGGAACTAGCGCCTCTGACTTTC.

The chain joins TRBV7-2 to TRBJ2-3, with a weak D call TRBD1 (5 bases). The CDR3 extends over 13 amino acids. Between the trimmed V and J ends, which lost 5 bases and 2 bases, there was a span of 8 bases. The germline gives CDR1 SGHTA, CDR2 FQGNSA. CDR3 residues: CASSEGATDTQYF. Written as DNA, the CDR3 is TGTGCCAGCAGCGAAGGGGCCACAGATACGCAGTATTTT.

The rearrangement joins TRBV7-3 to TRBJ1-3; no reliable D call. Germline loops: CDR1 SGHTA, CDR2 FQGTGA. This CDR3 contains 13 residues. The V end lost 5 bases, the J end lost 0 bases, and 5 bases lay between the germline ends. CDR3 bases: TGTGCCAGCAGCCCATCCTCTGGAAACACCATATATTTT. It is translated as CASSPSSGNTIYF.

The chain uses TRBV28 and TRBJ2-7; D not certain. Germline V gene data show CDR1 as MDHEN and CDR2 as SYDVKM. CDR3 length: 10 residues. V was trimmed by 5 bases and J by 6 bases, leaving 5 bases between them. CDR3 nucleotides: TGTGCCAGCAGTACGGGCGAGCAGTACTTC. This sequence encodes CASSTGEQYF.

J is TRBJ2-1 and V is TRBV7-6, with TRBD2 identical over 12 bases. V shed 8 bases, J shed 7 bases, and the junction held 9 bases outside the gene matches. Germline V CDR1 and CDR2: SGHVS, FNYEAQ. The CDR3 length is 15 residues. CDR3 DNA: TGTGCCAGCGGAGTGACTAGCGGGAGAACGAATGAGCAGTTCTTC. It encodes CASGVTSGRTNEQFF. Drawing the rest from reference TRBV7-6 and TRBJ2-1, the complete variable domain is GAGVSQSPRYKVTKRGQDVALRCDPISGHVSLYWYRQALGQGPEFLTYFNYEAQQDKSGLPNDRFSAERPEGSISTLTIQRTEQRDSAMYRCASGVTSGRTNEQFFGPGTRLTVL.

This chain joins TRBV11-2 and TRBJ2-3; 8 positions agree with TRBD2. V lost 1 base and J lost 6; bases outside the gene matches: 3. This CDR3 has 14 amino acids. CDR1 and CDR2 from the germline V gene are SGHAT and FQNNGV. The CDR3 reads CASSLGREADTQYF. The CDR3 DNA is TGTGCCAGCAGCTTAGGGCGGGAGGCGGATACGCAGTATTTT.

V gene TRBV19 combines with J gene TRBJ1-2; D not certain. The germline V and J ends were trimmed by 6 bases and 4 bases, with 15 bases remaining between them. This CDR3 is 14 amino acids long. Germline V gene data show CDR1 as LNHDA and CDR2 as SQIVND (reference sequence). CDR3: CASRETPRTYGYTF. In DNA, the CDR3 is TGTGCCAGTAGGGAGACCCCGCGGACCTATGGCTACACCTTC.

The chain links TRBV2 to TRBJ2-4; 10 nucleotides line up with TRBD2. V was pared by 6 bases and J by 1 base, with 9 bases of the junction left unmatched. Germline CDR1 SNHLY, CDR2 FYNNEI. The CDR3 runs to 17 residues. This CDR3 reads CASSETSGLAAKNIQYF. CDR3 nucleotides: TGTGCCAGCAGCGAAACATCGGGACTAGCGGCCAAAAACATTCAGTACTTC.

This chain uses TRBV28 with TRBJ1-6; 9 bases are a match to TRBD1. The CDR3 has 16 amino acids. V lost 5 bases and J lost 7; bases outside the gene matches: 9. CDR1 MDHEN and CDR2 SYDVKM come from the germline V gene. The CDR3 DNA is TGTGCCAGCAGTGGTCGAGGGACAGGGCTCAATTCACCCCTCCACTTT. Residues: CASSGRGTGLNSPLHF.

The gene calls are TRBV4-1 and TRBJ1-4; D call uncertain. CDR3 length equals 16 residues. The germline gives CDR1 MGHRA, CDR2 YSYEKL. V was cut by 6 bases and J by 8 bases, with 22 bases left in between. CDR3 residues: CASSRIEDYTEEKLFF. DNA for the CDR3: TGCGCCAGCAGTCGAATCGAAGACTACACCGAAGAAAAACTGTTTTTT.

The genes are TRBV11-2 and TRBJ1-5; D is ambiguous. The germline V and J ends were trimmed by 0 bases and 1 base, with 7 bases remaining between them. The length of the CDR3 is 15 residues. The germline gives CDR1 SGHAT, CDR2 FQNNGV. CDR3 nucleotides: TGTGCCAGCAGCTTAGAAATAGGGAGCAATCAGCCCCAGCATTTT. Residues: CASSLEIGSNQPQHF.

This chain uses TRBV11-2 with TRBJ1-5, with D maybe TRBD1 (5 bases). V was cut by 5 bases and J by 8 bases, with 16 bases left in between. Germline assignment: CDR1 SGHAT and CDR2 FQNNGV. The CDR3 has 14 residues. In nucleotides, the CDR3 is TGTGCCAGCAGCCGTGTCGGGGCGGAGGAGCCCCAGCATTTT. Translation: CASSRVGAEEPQHF.

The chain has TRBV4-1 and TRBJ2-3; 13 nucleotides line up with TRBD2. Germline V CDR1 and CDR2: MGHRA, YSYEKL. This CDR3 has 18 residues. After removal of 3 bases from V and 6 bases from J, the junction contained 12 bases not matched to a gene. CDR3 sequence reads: CASSHPNGTSGIGDTQYF. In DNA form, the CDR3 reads TGCGCCAGCAGCCACCCCAACGGGACTAGCGGGATAGGTGATACGCAGTATTTT.